This T cell receptor (beta chain) was obtained from a study of radiotherapy plus CTLA-4 blockade in lung cancer. The study treated chemo-refractory metastatic non-small-cell lung cancer patients with focal radiation plus ipilimumab CTLA-4 blockade. V was pared by 10 bases and J by 5 bases, with 9 bases between. Germline V lookup: CDR1 MDHEN, CDR2 SYDVKM. The CDR3 covers 10 residues. General observations from the study: Expansion in blood of tumor-derived TCR clones was seen after radiotherapy plus ipilimumab. The best predictor of response was reported to be early blood T cell clone dynamics, with interferon-beta.

This clone was seen a handful of times. Antigen specificity is unknown. Clones were sequenced by immunoSEQ multiplex PCR, and TCRdb holds only the in-frame ones, with some missing. The profile shows tens of thousands of clones, around 76% of them singletons. The clonotype was recovered from a human donor with non-small cell lung cancer whose response to radiotherapy plus ipilimumab could not be evaluated. Some clones in this sample may be carry-over from other donors' samples. Source: peripheral blood, taken from a patient treated with radiotherapy plus ipilimumab. The chain couples TRBV28 to TRBJ2-7, with D unresolved. CDR3 DNA sequence: TGTGCCACCTCACAGAACGAGCAGTACTTC. Protein product: CATSQNEQYF.